Below, 15 T cell receptor beta chains from the same sample are listed, as sequenced in a study of T cells in Graves' hyperthyroidism and ophthalmopathy. RNA transcripts provided the source from which TCR beta CDR3 regions were amplified. TCR CDR3 underwent first-round RT-PCR with the HTBI primer set. TCRdb passed the multiplex PCR reads through MiXCR, listing each CDR3 protein once. The sample includes 300,000 to 450,000 distinct CDR3 sequences, roughly 13% seen only once; the top ten take roughly 11%. Material for sequencing was blood. The source is a woman aged 60-70 years with Graves' hyperthyroidism.

This clonotype was counted ten times or more. The chain employs TRBV30 and TRBJ1-2, with a tentative D call TRBD1 (6 bases). The germline V and J ends were trimmed by 3 bases and 4 bases, with 9 bases remaining between them. Germline V gives CDR1 GTSNPN, CDR2 SVGIG (reference sequence). The CDR3 is 12 residues long. CDR3 residues: CAWSGQPYGYTF. CDR3 DNA: TGTGCCTGGAGCGGACAGCCCTATGGCTACACCTTC.

This clonotype has at least ten counts. This rearrangement joins TRBV20-1 to TRBJ2-7; weak D call: TRBD1 (6 bases). With 1 base removed from V and 5 bases from J, the gap between germline ends came to 15 bases. This CDR3 comprises 14 residues. From germline, CDR1 is DFQATT and CDR2 SNEGSKA (reference sequence). Here the CDR3 reads CSARGGQGWDEQYF. Written as DNA, the CDR3 is TGCAGTGCTAGAGGGGGGCAGGGGTGGGACGAGCAGTACTTC.

This clonotype was seen many times. The rearrangement joins TRBV9 to TRBJ2-1; no firm D call. CDR3 length: 14 amino acids. V lost 4 bases, J lost 0 bases, and 8 bases lay in between. CDR1 is SGDLS and CDR2 is YYNGEE in the germline V gene. The CDR3 protein is CASSTQPSYNEQFF. DNA of the CDR3: TGTGCCAGCAGCACTCAGCCCTCCTACAATGAGCAGTTCTTC.

This clonotype has at least ten counts. In DNA, the CDR3 is TGCAGCATACCGCGGGACTGGGCATACAATGAGCAGTTCTTC. Residues: CSIPRDWAYNEQFF. The chain combines TRBV29-1 with TRBJ2-1; D possibly corresponds to TRBD2 (6 bases). The germline gives CDR1 SQVTM, CDR2 ANQGSEA. V was pared by 8 bases and J by 4 bases, with 18 bases between. The CDR3 length is 14 residues.

The chain joins TRBV10-3 to TRBJ2-2; the match to TRBD2 covers 13 bases. The CDR3 has 19 residues. Germline CDR1 reads ENHRY; CDR2 reads SYGVKD. Germline trimming cut 6 bases from V and 1 base from J; bases unmatched to any gene: 11. CDR3: CAIRGSGLAGTQNTGELFF. The CDR3 DNA is TGTGCCATCAGGGGCTCGGGACTAGCGGGAACTCAGAACACCGGGGAGCTGTTTTTT.

This clonotype has a count of ten or more. The V and J genes are TRBV2 and TRBJ1-2; the D gene is possibly TRBD1 (5 bases). CDR1 and CDR2 from the germline V gene are SNHLY and FYNNEI. V lost 4 bases, J lost 3 bases, and 9 bases lay in between. CDR3 length: 13 residues. The CDR3 DNA sequence: TGTGCCAGCAGTGTAAGGGGCGACTATGGCTACACCTTC. It specifies CASSVRGDYGYTF.

This clonotype was detected ten times or more. The V and J genes are TRBV7-9 and TRBJ1-1; D might be TRBD1 (5 bases). The CDR3 is made up of 12 amino acids. From germline, CDR1 is SEHNR and CDR2 FQNEAQ (reference sequence). The V end lost 10 bases, the J end lost 4 bases, and 13 bases lay between the germline ends. CDR3 residues: CANTGSGTEAFF. In DNA form, the CDR3 reads TGTGCCAACACAGGCTCTGGCACTGAAGCTTTCTTT. Full variable domain (rest looked up from reference TRBV7-9 and TRBJ1-1): DTGVSQNPRHKITKRGQNVTFRCDPISEHNRLYWYRQTLGQGPEFLTYFQNEAQLEKSRLLSDRFSAERPKGSFSTLEIQRTEQGDSAMYLCANTGSGTEAFFGQGTRLTVV.

The sample holds a few counts of this clonotype. The J gene is TRBJ2-5, the V gene TRBV6-1, with D tentatively TRBD2 (6 bases). Germline V gene lookup returns CDR1 MNHNS and CDR2 SASEGT. The CDR3 contains 16 residues. Trimming stripped 8 bases from V and 2 bases from J, with 21 bases between. CDR3 DNA: TGTGCCAGCTGCCCTCCCAAGGCGGGACCACAAGAGACCCAGTACTTC. It specifies CASCPPKAGPQETQYF.

The sample holds many counts of this clonotype. The V and J genes are TRBV12-3 or TRBV12-4 and TRBJ2-2, with 8 bases matching TRBD2. The V segment lost 1 base and the J segment 4 bases; nucleotides outside the gene matches: 2. CDR3 length equals 15 residues. The CDR3 protein is CASSLGREGTGELFF. As DNA, the CDR3 is TGTGCCAGCAGTTTAGGCCGGGAGGGCACCGGGGAGCTGTTTTTT.

The chain couples TRBV18 to TRBJ2-5, with D tentatively TRBD1 or TRBD2 (5 bases each). V was pared by 0 bases and J by 3 bases, with 11 bases between. There are 15 residues in the CDR3. Germline V gene lookup returns CDR1 KGHSH and CDR2 LQKENI. CDR3 in DNA: TGTGCCAGCTCACCACCCGGGACGGCAAAAGAGACCCAGTACTTC. It codes for CASSPPGTAKETQYF. Based on the CDR3 plus reference TRBV18 and TRBJ2-5, the full variable domain is NAGVMQNPRHLVRRRGQEARLRCSPMKGHSHVYWYRQLPEEGLKFMVYLQKENIIDESGMPKERFSAEFPKEGPSILRIQQVVRGDSAAYFCASSPPGTAKETQYFGPGTRLLVL.

This clonotype was seen many times. The rearrangement joins TRBV19 to TRBJ1-2, with D unclear. This CDR3 is 16 amino acids long. V lost 4 bases and J lost 5, with 20 bases in between. Germline CDR1 LNHDA, CDR2 SQIVND (reference sequence). CDR3 residues: CASSTSSRAGIYGYTF. The DNA of the CDR3 is TGTGCCAGTAGTACAAGTTCAAGGGCGGGGATATATGGCTACACCTTC.

At least ten counts were recorded for this clonotype. The chain couples TRBV12-3 or TRBV12-4 to TRBJ1-2; D ambiguous. V lost 2 bases to trimming and J lost 3 bases, with 4 bases between them. The CDR3 extends over 12 amino acids. In DNA form, the CDR3 reads TGTGCCAGCAGTTTACAGGACTATGGCTACACCTTC. Its translation is CASSLQDYGYTF.

This clonotype was detected only a few times. The DNA of the CDR3 is TGTGCCAGCAGTTCAGGTGACAGGGGACAAACCTACGAGCAGTACTTC. Its protein product is CASSSGDRGQTYEQYF. The chain employs TRBV28 and TRBJ2-7; TRBD1 matches 8 bases. Looked up from germline, CDR1 is MDHEN and CDR2 is SYDVKM. The CDR3 is made up of 16 amino acids. V was clipped by 4 bases and J by 2 bases; unmatched bases: 10. Combining the CDR3 with reference TRBV28 and TRBJ2-7 gives the whole variable domain DVKVTQSSRYLVKRTGEKVFLECVQDMDHENMFWYRQDPGLGLRLIYFSYDVKMKEKGDIPEGYSVSREKKERFSLILESASTNQTSMYLCASSSGDRGQTYEQYFGPGTRLTVT.

This chain links TRBV6-1 with TRBJ2-1; 9 positions agree with TRBD2. The V segment lost 4 bases and the J segment 8 bases; nucleotides outside the gene matches: 9. The CDR3 is 15 amino acids. The germline V gene encodes CDR1 MNHNS and CDR2 SASEGT. CDR3 DNA sequence: TGTGCCAGCAGTGCCCTGGCGGGAGGGGGAGATGAGCAGTTCTTC. It yields the protein CASSALAGGGDEQFF.

This clonotype appeared many times. J is TRBJ2-4 and V is TRBV11-2, with TRBD2 matching 8 bases. Germline V gene lookup returns CDR1 SGHAT and CDR2 FQNNGV. There are 14 residues in the CDR3. V shed 5 bases and J 3 bases; nucleotides not matched to a gene: 3. CDR3 sequence reads: CASSELADKNIQYF. For the CDR3, the DNA is TGTGCCAGCAGCGAACTAGCGGACAAAAACATTCAGTACTTC.